This T cell receptor beta chain was captured by sequencing in a study of OX40 agonist ivuxolimab in advanced cancers. Clones were read by immunoSEQ multiplex PCR, and TCRdb kept only the in-frame ones, dropping some. The sample has around 47,000 clones, roughly 80% seen once. Notes on this clone: Other nucleotide sequences in the sample specify the same CDR3.

Losses at the gene ends were 3 bases for V and 3 bases for J; bases not matched to a gene: 2. Germline CDR1 reads KGHSH; CDR2 reads LQKENI. This CDR3 spans 13 amino acids. The V gene is TRBV18, the J gene TRBJ2-7; 7 bases fit TRBD2. This TCR derives from an adult with an advanced solid tumor such as melanoma, head and neck, liver or kidney cancer. This specimen was CD4+ or CD8+ T cells sorted from blood, taken in a trial of the OX40 agonist ivuxolimab. The CDR3 DNA follows: TGTGCCAGCTCACCGGGGGAGGGCTACGAGCAGTACTTC. Translation: CASSPGEGYEQYF.